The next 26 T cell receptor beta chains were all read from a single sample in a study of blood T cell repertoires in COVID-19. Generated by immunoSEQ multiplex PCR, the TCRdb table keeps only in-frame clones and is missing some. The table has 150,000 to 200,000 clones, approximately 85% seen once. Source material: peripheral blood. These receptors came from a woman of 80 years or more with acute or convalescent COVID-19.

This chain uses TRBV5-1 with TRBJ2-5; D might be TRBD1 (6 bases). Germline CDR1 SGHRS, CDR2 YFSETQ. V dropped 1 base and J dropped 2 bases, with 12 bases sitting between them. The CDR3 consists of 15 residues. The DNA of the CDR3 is TGCGCCAGCAGCTTGAGTGGGGGCCGGCAAGAGACCCAGTACTTC. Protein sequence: CASSLSGGRQETQYF.

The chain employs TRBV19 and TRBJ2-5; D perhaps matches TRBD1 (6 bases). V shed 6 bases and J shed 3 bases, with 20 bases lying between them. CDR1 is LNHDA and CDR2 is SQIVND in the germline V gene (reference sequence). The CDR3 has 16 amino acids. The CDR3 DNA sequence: TGTGCCAGTAGCCAGACCCACAGGGCCGGGGAAGAGACCCAGTACTTC. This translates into CASSQTHRAGEETQYF.

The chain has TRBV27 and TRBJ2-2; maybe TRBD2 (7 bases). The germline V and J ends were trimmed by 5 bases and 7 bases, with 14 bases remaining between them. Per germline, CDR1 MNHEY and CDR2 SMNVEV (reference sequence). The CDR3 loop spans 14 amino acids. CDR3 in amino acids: CASSRGGGIGELFF. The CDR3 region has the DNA TGTGCCAGCAGTAGGGGCGGGGGCATCGGGGAGCTGTTTTTT.

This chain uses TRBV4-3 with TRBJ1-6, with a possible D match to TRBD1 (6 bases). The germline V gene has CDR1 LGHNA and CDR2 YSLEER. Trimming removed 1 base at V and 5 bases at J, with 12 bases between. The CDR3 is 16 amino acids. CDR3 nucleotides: TGCGCCAGCAGCCAAGTACGCGGGGGCGATAATTCACCCCTCCACTTT. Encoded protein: CASSQVRGGDNSPLHF.

CDR3 residues: CASSLYRDEQFF. The CDR3 DNA reads TGTGCCAGCAGCTTATACAGGGATGAGCAGTTCTTC. The rearrangement joins TRBV7-2 to TRBJ2-1, with a weak D call TRBD1 (6 bases). This CDR3 contains 12 residues. Germline CDR1 and CDR2: SGHTA and FQGNSA. Trimming stripped 2 bases from V and 8 bases from J, with 7 bases between.

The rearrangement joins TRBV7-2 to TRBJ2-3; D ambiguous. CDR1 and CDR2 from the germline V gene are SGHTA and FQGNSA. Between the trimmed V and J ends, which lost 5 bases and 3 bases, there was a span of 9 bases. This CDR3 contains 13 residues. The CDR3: CASSLSRTDTQYF. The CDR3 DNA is TGTGCCAGCAGCCTTTCCCGGACAGATACGCAGTATTTT.

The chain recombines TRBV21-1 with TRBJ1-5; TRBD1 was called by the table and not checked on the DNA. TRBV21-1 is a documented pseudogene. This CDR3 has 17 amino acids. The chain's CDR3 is CASSKLGKLTGDQPQHF. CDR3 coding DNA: TGTGCCAGCAGCAAGTTAGGGAAACTGACAGGGGATCAGCCCCAGCATTTT.

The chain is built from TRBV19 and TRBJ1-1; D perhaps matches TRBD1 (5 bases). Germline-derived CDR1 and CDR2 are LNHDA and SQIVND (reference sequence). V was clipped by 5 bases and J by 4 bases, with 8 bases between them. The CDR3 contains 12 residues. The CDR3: CASSPGGTEAFF. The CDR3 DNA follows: TGTGCCAGTAGTCCGGGGGGCACTGAAGCTTTCTTT.

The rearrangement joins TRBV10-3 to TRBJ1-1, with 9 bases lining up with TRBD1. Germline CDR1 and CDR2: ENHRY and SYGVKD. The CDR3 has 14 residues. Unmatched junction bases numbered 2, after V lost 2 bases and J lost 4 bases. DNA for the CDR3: TGTGCCATCAGTGAGGGACAGGGGTTCACTGAAGCTTTCTTT. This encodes CAISEGQGFTEAFF.

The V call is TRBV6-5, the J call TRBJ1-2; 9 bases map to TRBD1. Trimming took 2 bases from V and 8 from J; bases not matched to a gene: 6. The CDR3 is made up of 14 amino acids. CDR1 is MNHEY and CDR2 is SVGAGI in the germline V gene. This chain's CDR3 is CASSYQDRGNGYTF. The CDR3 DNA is TGTGCCAGCAGTTACCAGGACAGGGGAAACGGCTACACCTTC.

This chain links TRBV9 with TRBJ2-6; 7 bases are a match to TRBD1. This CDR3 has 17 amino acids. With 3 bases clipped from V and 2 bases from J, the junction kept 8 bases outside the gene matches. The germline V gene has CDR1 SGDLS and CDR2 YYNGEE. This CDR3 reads CASSGGQRKTGANVLTF. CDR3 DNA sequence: TGTGCCAGCAGCGGGGGACAGCGGAAGACTGGGGCCAACGTCCTGACTTTC.

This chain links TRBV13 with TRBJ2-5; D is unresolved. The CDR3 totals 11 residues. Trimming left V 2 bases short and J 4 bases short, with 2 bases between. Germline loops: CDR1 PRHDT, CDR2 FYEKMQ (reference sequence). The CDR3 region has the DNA TGTGCCAGCAGCTTACTAGAGACCCAGTACTTC. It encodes CASSLLETQYF.

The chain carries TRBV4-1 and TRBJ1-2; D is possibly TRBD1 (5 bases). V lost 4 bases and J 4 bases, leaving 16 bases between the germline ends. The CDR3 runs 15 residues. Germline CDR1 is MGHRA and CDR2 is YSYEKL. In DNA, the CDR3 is TGCGCCAGCAGCCCTAGCGCTGCCCAGGGCTATGGCTACACCTTC. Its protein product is CASSPSAAQGYGYTF.

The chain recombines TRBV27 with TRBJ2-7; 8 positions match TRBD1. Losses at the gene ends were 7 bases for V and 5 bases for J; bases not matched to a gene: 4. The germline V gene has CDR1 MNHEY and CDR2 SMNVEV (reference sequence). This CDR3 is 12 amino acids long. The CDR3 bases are TGTGCCAGCACCAACAGGGGGGACGAGCAGTACTTC. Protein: CASTNRGDEQYF.

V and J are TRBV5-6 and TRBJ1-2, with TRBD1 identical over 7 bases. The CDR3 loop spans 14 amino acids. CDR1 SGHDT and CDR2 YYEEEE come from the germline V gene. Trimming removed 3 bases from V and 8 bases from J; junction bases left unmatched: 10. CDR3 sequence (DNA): TGTGCCAGCAGCTCGACTGGCCAGGGGGACGGCTACACCTTC. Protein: CASSSTGQGDGYTF.

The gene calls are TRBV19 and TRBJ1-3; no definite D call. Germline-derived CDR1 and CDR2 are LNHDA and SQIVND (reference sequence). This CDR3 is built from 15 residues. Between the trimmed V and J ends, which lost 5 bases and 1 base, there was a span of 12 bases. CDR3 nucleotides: TGTGCCAGTAGTCCCCTGCCGAGGTCTGGAAACACCATATATTTT. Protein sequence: CASSPLPRSGNTIYF.

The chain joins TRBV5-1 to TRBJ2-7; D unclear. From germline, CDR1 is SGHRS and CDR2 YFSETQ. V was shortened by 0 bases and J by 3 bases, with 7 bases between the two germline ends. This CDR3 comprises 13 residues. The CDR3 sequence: CASSLADNYEQYF. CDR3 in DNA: TGCGCCAGCAGCTTGGCAGATAACTACGAGCAGTACTTC.

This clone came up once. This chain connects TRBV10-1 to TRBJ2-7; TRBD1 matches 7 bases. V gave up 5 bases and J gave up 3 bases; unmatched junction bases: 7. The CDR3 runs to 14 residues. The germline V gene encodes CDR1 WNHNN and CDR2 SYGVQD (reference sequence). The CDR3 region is CASSSGTVLYEQYF. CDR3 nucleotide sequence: TGCGCCAGCAGTTCTGGGACAGTTCTCTACGAGCAGTACTTC.

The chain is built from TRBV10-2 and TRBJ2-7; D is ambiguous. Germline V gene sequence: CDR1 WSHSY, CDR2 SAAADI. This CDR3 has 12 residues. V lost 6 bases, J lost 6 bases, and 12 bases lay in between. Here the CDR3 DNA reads TGCGCCAGCAGGTCTGGAGTAGCCGAGCAGTACTTC. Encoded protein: CASRSGVAEQYF.

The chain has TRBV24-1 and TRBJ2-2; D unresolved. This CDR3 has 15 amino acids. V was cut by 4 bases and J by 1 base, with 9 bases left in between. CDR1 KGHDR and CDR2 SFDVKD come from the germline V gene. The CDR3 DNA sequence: TGTGCCACCAGTGACCTTAGACAGAACACCGGGGAGCTGTTTTTT. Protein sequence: CATSDLRQNTGELFF.

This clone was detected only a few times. CDR3 nucleotide sequence: TGTGCCAGCAGCCCCGGACAGGGTGAGACCCAGTACTTC. It translates to CASSPGQGETQYF. The chain links TRBV7-6 to TRBJ2-5; 8 positions match TRBD1. Germline CDR1 and CDR2: SGHVS and FNYEAQ. This CDR3 comprises 13 residues. After removal of 5 bases from V and 5 bases from J, the junction contained 4 bases not matched to a gene.

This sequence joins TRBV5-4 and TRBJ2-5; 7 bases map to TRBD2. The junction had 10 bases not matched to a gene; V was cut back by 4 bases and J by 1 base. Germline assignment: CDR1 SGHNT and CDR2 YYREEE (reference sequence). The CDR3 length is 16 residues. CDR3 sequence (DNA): TGTGCCAGCAGCCTCCGCGAGGGAGGGGCCCAAGAGACCCAGTACTTC. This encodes CASSLREGGAQETQYF.

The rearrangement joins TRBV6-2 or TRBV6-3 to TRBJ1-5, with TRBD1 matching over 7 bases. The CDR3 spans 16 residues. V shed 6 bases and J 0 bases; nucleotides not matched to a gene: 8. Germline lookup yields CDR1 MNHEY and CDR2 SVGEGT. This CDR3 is CASSPGTVASNQPQHF. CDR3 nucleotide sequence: TGTGCCAGCAGCCCCGGGACAGTAGCTAGCAATCAGCCCCAGCATTTT.

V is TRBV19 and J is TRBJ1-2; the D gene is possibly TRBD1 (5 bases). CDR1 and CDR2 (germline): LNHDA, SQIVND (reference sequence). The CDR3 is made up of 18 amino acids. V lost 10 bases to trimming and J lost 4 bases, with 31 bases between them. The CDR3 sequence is CATSTPRGSPGLFYGYTF. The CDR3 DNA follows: TGTGCCACCTCCACTCCCAGAGGGTCACCGGGACTCTTCTATGGCTACACCTTC. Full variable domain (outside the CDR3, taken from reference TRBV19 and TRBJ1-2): DGGITQSPKYLFRKEGQNVTLSCEQNLNHDAMYWYRQDPGQGLRLIYYSQIVNDFQKGDIAEGYSVSREKKESFPLTVTSAQKNPTAFYLCATSTPRGSPGLFYGYTFGSGTRLTVV.

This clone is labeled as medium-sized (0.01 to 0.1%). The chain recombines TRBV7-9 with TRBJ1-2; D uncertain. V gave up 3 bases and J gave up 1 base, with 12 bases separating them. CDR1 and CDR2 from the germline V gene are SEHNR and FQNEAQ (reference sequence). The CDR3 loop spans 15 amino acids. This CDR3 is CASSLEGGFNYGYTF. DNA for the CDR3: TGTGCCAGCAGCTTGGAGGGAGGTTTTAACTATGGCTACACCTTC.

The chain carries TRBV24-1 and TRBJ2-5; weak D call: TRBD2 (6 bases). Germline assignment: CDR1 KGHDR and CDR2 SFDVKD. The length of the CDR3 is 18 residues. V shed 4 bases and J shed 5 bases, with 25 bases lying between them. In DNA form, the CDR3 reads TGTGCCACCAGTGACCCCTTCCATGGACGGGAGTCCTTGGAGACCCAGTACTTC. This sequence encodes CATSDPFHGRESLETQYF.